This T cell receptor beta chain was sequenced for a study of shared clonotypes between healthy human individuals. Concerning this clone: Its antigen is not identified.

CDR3 length: 13 residues. From germline, CDR1 is SNHLY and CDR2 FYNNEI. V lost 7 bases and J lost 1, with 11 bases in between. Clones were sequenced by immunoSEQ multiplex PCR, and TCRdb holds only the in-frame ones, with some missing. This repertoire shows 1 million to 1.2 million clones, 70% to 85% found once; its top ten account for approximately 0.95%. Donation came from healthy HIV-negative adults that had no recent acute infections or vaccinations. Within Nashville, Tennessee resided all donors, each a Caucasian adult. Study findings and constraints: Larger estimated richness was generally seen in naive subsets than in memory subsets. Non-shared clonotypes showed lower generation probabilities than clonotypes common to all four donors.

The chain has TRBV2 and TRBJ2-7; D is possibly TRBD1 (6 bases). The sequencing sample was made of memory CD4+ T cells from PBMCs. Subset indicated: CD45RA-negative fraction. This receptor was identified in a man younger than 30 in good health. Some clones in this sample may be carry-over from other donors' samples. CDR3 nucleotide sequence: TGTGCCAGCAATGGACAGTCATCCTACGAGCAGTACTTC. Amino acids: CASNGQSSYEQYF.